Below, 23 T cell receptor beta chains from the same sample are listed, as sequenced in a study of cytomegalovirus exposure and HLA in healthy donors. The PCR made use of 60 Vbeta and 13 Jbeta primers. Some clones are missing from TCRdb's copy, which holds only in-frame ones; the method was immunoSEQ multiplex PCR. Seen here are approximately 120,000 clones, over 70% observed once, and the top ten hold 3.1%. Sequenced input: PBMCs. These receptors were collected from a man between 25 and 39 years old in good health and CMV-seronegative.

This chain connects TRBV5-1 to TRBJ1-1, with D hard to call. CDR1 is SGHRS and CDR2 is YFSETQ in the germline V gene. The CDR3 sequence is 14 residues long. V lost 6 bases, J lost 3 bases, and 15 bases lay in between. CDR3 region: CASNLGRVDTEAFF. The CDR3 bases are TGCGCCAGCAACCTGGGTCGGGTGGACACTGAAGCTTTCTTT.

Notes on this clone: An end of the junction does not agree with germline; a read error may underlie this. The V and J genes are TRBV2 and TRBJ1-1, with no clear D. The CDR3 loop spans 13 amino acids. The V gene's germline CDR1 is SNHLY and CDR2 FYNNEI. CDR3 protein: CASSEAGNTEALF. In DNA form, the CDR3 reads TGTGCCAGCAGTGAGGCGGGAAACACTGAAGCTTTATTT.

The rearrangement links TRBV10-1 to TRBJ1-2; a possible D gene is TRBD1 (6 bases). Germline V gene sequence: CDR1 WNHNN, CDR2 SYGVQD (reference sequence). Trimming removed 6 bases from V and 5 bases from J, with 16 bases in between. There are 14 residues in the CDR3. CDR3 nucleotide sequence: TGCGCCAGCAGACACACAGGGTTTTGGTATGGCTACACCTTC. The encoded protein is CASRHTGFWYGYTF.

This clone was seen more than once but under ten times. This chain uses TRBV7-9 with TRBJ1-1; 7 bases line up with TRBD1. Germline V lookup: CDR1 SEHNR, CDR2 FQNEAQ (reference sequence). V lost 5 bases, J lost 8 bases, and 11 bases stayed unmatched. The CDR3 totals 14 residues. The CDR3 loop reads CASSLGQAGTEAFF. The CDR3, as DNA: TGTGCCAGCAGCCTAGGACAGGCCGGAACGGAAGCTTTCTTT.

This clone was picked up a small number of times. The chain links TRBV4-1 to TRBJ2-1, with D tentatively TRBD2 (6 bases). Trimming stripped 1 base from V and 0 bases from J, with 19 bases between. This CDR3 has 19 amino acids. CDR1 and CDR2 from the germline V gene are MGHRA and YSYEKL. CDR3 residues: CASSQGLLAKISSYNEQFF. CDR3 DNA sequence: TGCGCCAGCAGCCAAGGGTTACTAGCAAAGATCAGCTCCTACAATGAGCAGTTCTTC.

The chain uses TRBV2 and TRBJ1-6; 7 positions agree with TRBD1. This CDR3 comprises 13 residues. Trimming at V came to 7 bases and at J to 4 bases, leaving 1 base not matched to a gene. CDR1 is SNHLY, CDR2 FYNNEI, per germline. As DNA, the CDR3 is TGTGCCAGCATGGGACAGTATAATTCACCCCTCCACTTT. It is translated as CASMGQYNSPLHF.

The rearrangement uses TRBV7-3 and TRBJ2-5; 7 bases map to TRBD2. The V and J ends lost 3 bases and 1 base, in that order; junction bases with no gene match: 5. From germline, CDR1 is SGHTA and CDR2 FQGTGA. This CDR3 is built from 15 residues. The CDR3 spells CASSFLGGIQETQYF. CDR3 nucleotides: TGTGCCAGCAGCTTTCTGGGGGGGATCCAAGAGACCCAGTACTTC.

The chain combines TRBV5-6 with TRBJ1-3; D possibly corresponds to TRBD1 (6 bases). Per the germline V gene, CDR1 is SGHDT and CDR2 is YYEEEE. The CDR3 runs to 17 residues. Deletions cut 4 bases from V and 0 bases from J, with 17 bases between. The CDR3 DNA is TGTGCCAGCAGCCCAGAACAGGGTGACTACTCTGGAAACACCATATATTTT. Amino acids: CASSPEQGDYSGNTIYF.

This clone was counted only a few times. This sequence joins TRBV28 and TRBJ1-1; D is perhaps TRBD1 (5 bases). Trimming pared 1 base from V and 0 bases from J, leaving 15 bases between. Per germline, CDR1 MDHEN and CDR2 SYDVKM. The CDR3 has 17 amino acids. The DNA for the CDR3 is TGTGCCAGCAGTTTATTAGGGGTCAGGGCGTTGAACACTGAAGCTTTCTTT. This encodes CASSLLGVRALNTEAFF.

This chain uses TRBV7-3 with TRBJ1-1; no clear D. Germline-derived CDR1 and CDR2 are SGHTA and FQGTGA. This CDR3 has 15 amino acids. V lost 0 bases to trimming and J lost 1 base, with 9 bases between them. The DNA of the CDR3 is TGTGCCAGCAGCTTAACGGGCCAGAGGAACACTGAAGCTTTCTTT. Protein product: CASSLTGQRNTEAFF.

V usage is TRBV30 and J usage is TRBJ1-5, with TRBD1 identical over 7 bases. The germline CDR1 and CDR2 sequences are GTSNPN and SVGIG (reference sequence). J lost 2 bases, V lost 1 base, and 2 bases had no gene match. This CDR3 contains 14 residues. In DNA form, the CDR3 reads TGTGCCTGGAGTGGACAGGGAGGCAATCAGCCCCAGCATTTT. Translating gives CAWSGQGGNQPQHF.

The V gene is TRBV5-6, the J gene TRBJ2-7; TRBD2 matches 7 bases. This CDR3 region has 13 residues. With V trimmed by 4 bases and J by 3 bases, 4 bases remained unmatched. Germline V CDR1 and CDR2: SGHDT, YYEEEE. DNA for the CDR3: TGTGCCAGCAGCCGGCCTAGCGGCTACGAGCAGTACTTC. It codes for CASSRPSGYEQYF.

The chain has TRBV28 and TRBJ2-7; the D gene is possibly TRBD1 (7 bases). V lost 2 bases to trimming and J lost 8 bases, with 22 bases between them. Germline values: CDR1 MDHEN, CDR2 SYDVKM. The CDR3 sequence is 16 residues long. DNA of the CDR3: TGTGCCAGCAGTTTACGGCAGGGGGGTTTAGCCCTACAGCAGTACTTC. The encoded protein is CASSLRQGGLALQQYF. The whole variable domain, remainder taken from reference TRBV28 and TRBJ2-7, is DVKVTQSSRYLVKRTGEKVFLECVQDMDHENMFWYRQDPGLGLRLIYFSYDVKMKEKGDIPEGYSVSREKKERFSLILESASTNQTSMYLCASSLRQGGLALQQYFGPGTRLTVT.

CDR3 sequence reads: CASARDAGAVSPLHF. CDR3 sequence (DNA): TGTGCCAGTGCCCGGGATGCGGGGGCGGTTTCACCCCTCCACTTT. The genes are TRBV7-3 and TRBJ1-6; maybe TRBD1 (6 bases). The V end was cut by 9 bases, the J end by 9 bases, with 21 bases between. CDR3 length equals 15 residues. The germline gives CDR1 SGHTA, CDR2 FQGTGA.

The genes are TRBV28 and TRBJ1-3; D remains ambiguous. V lost 8 bases and J lost 2, with 7 bases in between. The CDR3 loop spans 12 amino acids. Looked up from germline, CDR1 is MDHEN and CDR2 is SYDVKM. For the CDR3, the DNA is TGTGCCAGCTCCTTCGCTGGAAACACCATATATTTT. Protein product: CASSFAGNTIYF.

Written as DNA, the CDR3 is TGTGCCAGCAGTGTCATGAGGGGGGCAGGGGACTATAGCAATCAGCCCCAGCATTTT. Amino acids: CASSVMRGAGDYSNQPQHF. V gene TRBV6-1 combines with J gene TRBJ1-5; D is possibly TRBD1 (6 bases). The CDR3 is made up of 19 amino acids. CDR1 and CDR2 (germline): MNHNS, SASEGT. Trimming cost V 4 bases and J 0 bases, with 22 bases left between them.

The V call is TRBV14, the J call TRBJ1-4; TRBD1 matches 7 bases. With 4 bases clipped from V and 3 bases from J, the junction kept 5 bases outside the gene matches. CDR1 and CDR2 from the germline V gene are SGHDN and FVKESK. The CDR3 runs to 15 residues. CDR3 region: CASSPHRGPNEKLFF. The CDR3, as DNA: TGTGCCAGCAGCCCTCACAGGGGACCTAATGAAAAACTGTTTTTT.

This chain links TRBV11-2 with TRBJ1-1; no definite D call. The CDR3 consists of 15 residues. CDR1 and CDR2 from the germline V gene are SGHAT and FQNNGV. Trimming left V 1 base short and J 1 base short, with 10 bases between. CDR3 coding DNA: TGTGCCAGCAGCTTAGTCCCACTCCAGAACACTGAAGCTTTCTTT. Its protein product is CASSLVPLQNTEAFF.

The chain carries TRBV27 and TRBJ2-7; D is ambiguous. V lost 3 bases and J lost 1, with 7 bases in between. This CDR3 spans 13 amino acids. Looked up from germline, CDR1 is MNHEY and CDR2 is SMNVEV (reference sequence). CDR3 nucleotides: TGTGCCAGCAGTTTTAATCCTTCCTACGAGCAGTACTTC. As protein: CASSFNPSYEQYF.

The V call is TRBV6-5, the J call TRBJ2-7; no clear D. The CDR3 is 14 residues long. Germline-derived CDR1 and CDR2 are MNHEY and SVGAGI. The V and J ends lost 7 bases and 6 bases respectively, with 19 bases between them. CDR3 in DNA: TGTGCCAGCATCCTACCCCCCGGCGACTGCGAGCAGTACTTC. This encodes CASILPPGDCEQYF.

The genes are TRBV27 and TRBJ1-6; 8 positions agree with TRBD1. The CDR3 length is 15 residues. V lost 6 bases and J lost 6; bases outside the gene matches: 7. Germline lookup yields CDR1 MNHEY and CDR2 SMNVEV (reference sequence). The CDR3 nucleotides are TGTGCCAGCAGGTCCGTTGGACAGGGTAATTCACCCCTCCACTTT. Protein product: CASRSVGQGNSPLHF.

The table lists this clone with a few counts. The chain has TRBV6-1 and TRBJ1-1; possibly TRBD1 for D (5 bases). Germline V CDR1 and CDR2: MNHNS, SASEGT. The CDR3 is made up of 15 amino acids. The V end lost 2 bases, the J end lost 3 bases, and 13 bases lay between the germline ends. Written as DNA, the CDR3 is TGTGCCAGCAGTGAAAAAGGGGCGCTGGACACTGAAGCTTTCTTT. This gives the protein CASSEKGALDTEAFF.

This clone has just a few counts. The chain is built from TRBV5-1 and TRBJ2-1; 10 bases agree with TRBD2. CDR1 and CDR2 from the germline V gene are SGHRS and YFSETQ. V shed 0 bases and J 0 bases; nucleotides not matched to a gene: 9. This CDR3 spans 19 amino acids. Here the CDR3 DNA reads TGCGCCAGCAGCTTGGTCACTAGCGGGGATTTCCGCTCCTACAATGAGCAGTTCTTC. Translating it yields CASSLVTSGDFRSYNEQFF.